This TCR beta chain was retrieved from a study of CD8 T cells in ankylosing spondylitis. This clonotype was counted ten times or more. By quantitative 5'-RACE with molecular barcodes, the TCR beta libraries were made. TCRdb redid the calling of the 5' RACE reads with MiXCR, one entry per CDR3 protein. The sample lists hundreds of thousands of distinct CDR3 sequences, less than 9.5% occurring once. This receptor was taken from a female donor with ankylosing spondylitis or in good health (not recorded which). Sequences were obtained from blood, either unsorted or a sorted T cell fraction (not recorded which).

This CDR3 is CASSRTNNEQFF. DNA of the CDR3: TGTGCCAGCAGCCGGACTAACAATGAGCAGTTCTTC. The rearrangement links TRBV6-2 or TRBV6-3 to TRBJ2-1; a possible D gene is TRBD2 (6 bases). The CDR3 spans 12 residues. The germline V and J ends were trimmed by 6 bases and 5 bases, with 8 bases remaining between them. The germline gives CDR1 MNHEY, CDR2 SVGEGT.